Presented here are 16 T cell receptor beta chains from one specimen sequenced in a study of blood T cell repertoires in COVID-19. Sequenced by immunoSEQ multiplex PCR; TCRdb stores in-frame clones only, minus some. The repertoire includes 240,000 or so clones, 82% of them detected once, and 9.5% to 15% sits in the top ten. Sequencing input: peripheral blood. These receptors all come from a woman in her sixties or seventies with active or convalescent COVID-19.

The genes are TRBV5-4 and TRBJ2-7; 9 bases line up with TRBD1. The CDR3 covers 14 residues. Germline-derived CDR1 and CDR2 are SGHNT and YYREEE (reference sequence). V shed 3 bases, J shed 2 bases, and the junction held 3 bases outside the gene matches. CDR3 nucleotides: TGTGCCAGCAGCTCCCGACAGGGGGCCTACGAGCAGTACTTC. Translating it yields CASSSRQGAYEQYF.

This chain uses TRBV19 with TRBJ2-1; 14 nucleotides agree with TRBD2. Per the germline V gene, CDR1 is LNHDA and CDR2 is SQIVND (reference sequence). CDR3 length equals 17 residues. J gave up 4 bases and V 5 bases, and 7 bases lay outside the gene matches. The CDR3 nucleotides are TGTGCCAGTAGTCCACGGACTAGCGGGGGGAAATACAATGAGCAGTTCTTC. Its protein is CASSPRTSGGKYNEQFF.

This clone was counted between two and nine times. The V and J genes are TRBV18 and TRBJ1-2, with TRBD1 identical over 7 bases. The CDR3 extends over 14 amino acids. The germline V gene has CDR1 KGHSH and CDR2 LQKENI. J lost 3 bases, V lost 3 bases, and 4 bases had no gene match. The CDR3 DNA sequence: TGTGCCAGCTCACCGGAAGGGGGCCACTATGGCTACACCTTC. It yields the protein CASSPEGGHYGYTF.

The V and J genes are TRBV7-9 and TRBJ2-1, with TRBD1 matching over 7 bases. CDR1 SEHNR and CDR2 FQNEAQ come from the germline V gene (reference sequence). With 3 bases clipped from V and 5 bases from J, the junction kept 7 bases outside the gene matches. This CDR3 is 15 amino acids long. In nucleotides, the CDR3 is TGTGCCAGCAGCTTTGTGAGGGACAGACACAATGAGCAGTTCTTC. Translation: CASSFVRDRHNEQFF.

The sample holds many counts of this clone. This chain links TRBV10-3 with TRBJ1-2; D not resolved. Germline CDR1 reads ENHRY; CDR2 reads SYGVKD. CDR3 length equals 14 residues. The V gene lost 0 bases and the J gene lost 6 bases, with 11 bases spanning the gap. The CDR3 loop reads CAISESTFSNGYTF. The CDR3, as DNA: TGTGCCATCAGTGAGTCGACATTCTCTAATGGCTACACCTTC.

This chain joins TRBV12-5 and TRBJ2-1; possible D gene TRBD2, 7 bases. Deletions cut 7 bases from V and 7 bases from J, with 17 bases between. Germline V lookup: CDR1 LGHNT, CDR2 FRNRAP. This CDR3 comprises 14 residues. The DNA for the CDR3 is TGTGCTAGTGTTAAGGGGGGGGCGAGTAATGAGCAGTTCTTC. This encodes CASVKGGASNEQFF.

This clone has a handful of counts. CDR3 in amino acids: CASREISQNTEAFF. In DNA form, the CDR3 reads TGTGCCAGCAGAGAAATTTCACAGAACACTGAAGCTTTCTTT. The chain recombines TRBV3-1 (or the pseudogene TRBV3-2) with TRBJ1-1; D is undetermined. The CDR3 spans 14 residues. The V end was cut by 6 bases, the J end by 1 base, with 12 bases between. The germline CDR1 and CDR2 sequences are LGHDT and YNNKEL (reference sequence).

This clone was seen a handful of times. This chain connects TRBV5-1 to TRBJ2-1, with D possibly being TRBD2 (7 bases). Germline CDR1 reads SGHRS; CDR2 reads YFSETQ. V lost 0 bases and J lost 0, with 10 bases in between. The CDR3 has 16 amino acids. The CDR3 is CASSLAGGPSYNEQFF. Written as DNA, the CDR3 is TGCGCCAGCAGCTTGGCCGGGGGGCCCTCCTACAATGAGCAGTTCTTC.

The chain is built from TRBV5-4 and TRBJ2-1; 7 bases align to TRBD1. Germline lookup yields CDR1 SGHNT and CDR2 YYREEE (reference sequence). With 2 bases clipped from V and 0 bases from J, the junction kept 2 bases outside the gene matches. The CDR3 covers 15 residues. As DNA, the CDR3 is TGTGCCAGCAGCTTACAGGGGAGCTCCTACAATGAGCAGTTCTTC. It yields the protein CASSLQGSSYNEQFF.

The V gene is TRBV6-5, the J gene TRBJ2-1; a weak D match, TRBD1 (5 bases). Germline V gene data show CDR1 as MNHEY and CDR2 as SVGAGI. Trimming removed 0 bases from V and 7 bases from J, with 16 bases in between. CDR3 length: 16 residues. CDR3 amino acids: CASSYSPFRAPNEQFF. CDR3 DNA: TGTGCCAGCAGTTACTCGCCCTTCAGGGCCCCTAATGAGCAGTTCTTC.

This rearrangement joins TRBV27 to TRBJ1-4, with D uncertain. The CDR3 consists of 11 residues. Germline-derived CDR1 and CDR2 are MNHEY and SMNVEV (reference sequence). V lost 3 bases and J lost 11, with 7 bases in between. CDR3 amino acids: CASSLYTKLFF. For the CDR3, the DNA is TGTGCCAGCAGTTTGTACACCAAACTGTTTTTT.

V and J are TRBV9 and TRBJ2-5; D remains unclear. V dropped 0 bases and J dropped 5 bases, with 8 bases sitting between them. The CDR3 runs 13 residues. CDR1 is SGDLS, CDR2 YYNGEE, per germline. CDR3 nucleotides: TGTGCCAGCAGCGTAGGTCCATTGGAGACCCAGTACTTC. The encoded protein is CASSVGPLETQYF.

The chain combines TRBV4-3 with TRBJ2-7, with 9 bases lining up with TRBD2. CDR1 and CDR2 (germline): LGHNA, YSLEER. The CDR3 sequence is 15 residues long. J was trimmed by 2 bases and V by 4 bases; bases with no gene match: 6. The CDR3 here is CASSPSGGGAYEQYF. For the CDR3, the DNA is TGCGCCAGCAGCCCTTCGGGCGGGGGGGCCTACGAGCAGTACTTC.

CDR3 loop: CASSLVTGGRTEAFF. Here the CDR3 DNA reads TGCGCCAGCAGCTTGGTAACAGGGGGTAGGACTGAAGCTTTCTTT. The rearrangement joins TRBV5-1 to TRBJ1-1; 8 bases are a match to TRBD1. V shed 0 bases and J 5 bases; nucleotides not matched to a gene: 6. CDR3 size: 15 residues. CDR1 and CDR2 from the germline V gene are SGHRS and YFSETQ.

This clone is a singleton in its sample. The chain joins TRBV6-5 to TRBJ2-1; no definite D call. This CDR3 has 14 residues. Germline loops: CDR1 MNHEY, CDR2 SVGAGI. With 8 bases removed from V and 4 bases from J, the gap between germline ends came to 15 bases. CDR3 sequence (DNA): TGTGCCAGCCTACCCGACTGGTCATACAATGAGCAGTTCTTC. It encodes CASLPDWSYNEQFF.

The CDR3, as DNA: TGTGCCAGCAGCCCCGACAGGGGAAGCGGTGGCTACACCTTC. As protein: CASSPDRGSGGYTF. The V call is TRBV6-4, the J call TRBJ1-2, with 8 nucleotides matching TRBD1. J lost 7 bases, V lost 6 bases, and 10 bases had no gene match. The germline gives CDR1 MRHNA, CDR2 SNTAGT. The CDR3 runs to 14 residues.